This TCR beta chain was obtained from a study of cytomegalovirus exposure and HLA in healthy donors. On the study more broadly: The roughly 120 million unique TCR beta sequences, from approximately 170 million T cells, were found by an earlier analysis. Study conclusions and caveats: Later analysis placed DRB1 highest and HLA-C lowest in TCR association rates, which differed by HLA locus.

Germline values: CDR1 LGHNA, CDR2 YSLEER. Trimming shortened V by 0 bases and J by 5 bases, and 7 bases separated the two germline ends. The CDR3 contains 14 residues. Comments on this clone: Antigen specificity is unknown.

In the PCR, 60 Vbeta and 13 Jbeta primers were used. The data were produced by immunoSEQ multiplex PCR, yet TCRdb's version contains in-frame clones alone and is incomplete. The table lists 130,000 or so clones, 75% to 90% of them singletons. This clonotype was obtained from a woman between 45 and 60 years old in good health and CMV-seropositive. Sequencing used PBMCs. V is TRBV4-3 and J is TRBJ2-2, with D maybe TRBD2 (5 bases). CDR3 in DNA: TGCGCCAGCAGCCAAGATTCGGGGACCGGGGAGCTGTTTTTT. This translates into CASSQDSGTGELFF.